Below, 23 T cell receptor beta chains from the same sample are listed, as sequenced in a study of tumor-infiltrating lymphocytes in primary liver carcinoma. Extraction also yielded germline DNA, while blood RNA was obtained from unsorted whole blood. A constant-region primer served to make TCR beta cDNA from roughly 500 ng total RNA. ARM-PCR was slightly modified, and three nested multiplex PCR rounds with it gave rise to the TCR beta libraries. TRBV1-TRBV30 forward primers paired with a C-beta reverse primer drove the first two PCR rounds, about 10 cycles each. From the multiplex PCR reads, TCRdb called clonotypes with MiXCR, one entry per CDR3 protein. The profile shows roughly 330,000 distinct CDR3 sequences, less than 70% of them singletons. The sequencing input was peripheral blood. The receptors here all came from a man aged 40-55 years with primary liver carcinoma and hepatitis B virus infection.

This clonotype has just a few counts. This chain joins TRBV12-5 and TRBJ1-5; D might be TRBD1 (6 bases). The V end lost 9 bases, the J end lost 5 bases, and 14 bases lay between the germline ends. The CDR3 length is 13 residues. The germline CDR1 and CDR2 sequences are LGHNT and FRNRAP. CDR3 in DNA: TGTGCTAGAAGGGGGGGTTTTCATCAGCCCCAGCATTTT. Protein: CARRGGFHQPQHF. The variable domain in full, completed from reference TRBV12-5 and TRBJ1-5, reads DARVTQTPRHKVTEMGQEVTMRCQPILGHNTVFWYRQTMMQGLELLAYFRNRAPLDDSGMPKDRFSAEMPDATLATLKIQPSEPRDSAVYFCARRGGFHQPQHFGDGTRLSIL.

This rearrangement joins TRBV20-1 to TRBJ2-1; D remains unclear. Trimming removed 5 bases from V and 4 bases from J, with 9 bases in between. CDR1 and CDR2 from the germline V gene are DFQATT and SNEGSKA (reference sequence). This CDR3 is built from 12 residues. The CDR3 DNA follows: TGCAGTGCTTCTTTCCGGTACAATGAGCAGTTCTTC. This sequence encodes CSASFRYNEQFF.

This clonotype appeared many times. CDR3: CASSQLTGATEAFF. For the CDR3, the DNA is TGTGCCAGCAGCCAACTGACAGGGGCCACTGAAGCTTTCTTT. The chain carries TRBV6-5 and TRBJ1-1, with 8 bases fitting TRBD1. V shed 6 bases, J shed 4 bases, and the junction held 7 bases outside the gene matches. Per germline, CDR1 MNHEY and CDR2 SVGAGI. The CDR3 has 14 residues.

As for this clonotype: A read error may be the cause here, since a much bigger clone is one base away. The genes are TRBV11-3 and TRBJ1-5; D may be TRBD1 (5 bases). Germline lookup yields CDR1 SGHNT and CDR2 YENEEA. The CDR3 spans 15 residues. Deletions cut 4 bases from V and 6 bases from J, with 16 bases between. The CDR3 reads CASSSDLGVAQPQHF. CDR3 nucleotide sequence: TGTGCCAGCAGCTCAGATCTGGGGGTGGCTCAGCCCCAGCATTTT. Full variable domain (rest looked up from reference TRBV11-3 and TRBJ1-5): EAGVVQSPRYKIIEKKQPVAFWCNPISGHNTLYWYLQNLGQGPELLIRYENEEAVDDSQLPKDRFSAERLKGVDSTLKIQPAELGDSAVYLCASSSDLGVAQPQHFGDGTRLSIL.

For this clonotype: A read error may be the cause here, since a much bigger clone is one base away. The gene calls are TRBV4-3 and TRBJ2-3, with unresolved D. The CDR3 has 13 residues. CDR1 and CDR2 (germline): LGHNA, YSLEER. Here the CDR3 DNA reads TGCGCCAGCATCCAAGCTGGAACAGATACGCAGTATTTT. Encoded protein: CASIQAGTDTQYF.

This chain uses TRBV5-1 with TRBJ1-5; the match to TRBD1 covers 8 bases. This CDR3 region has 14 residues. Looked up from germline, CDR1 is SGHRS and CDR2 is YFSETQ. The trim removed 6 bases at V and 7 bases at J, leaving 9 bases unmatched. This chain's CDR3 is CASNPGTGRQPQHF. The CDR3 bases are TGCGCCAGCAACCCAGGGACAGGCCGGCAGCCCCAGCATTTT.

Concerning this clonotype itself: This likely comes from a read error, as the CDR3 has no conserved phenylalanine or tryptophan at its end. CDR3 amino acids: CASSSSLAGVQGEQYL. The CDR3 DNA is TGTGCCAGCAGCTCGTCTCTAGCGGGAGTTCAGGGCGAGCAGTACTTA. This chain connects TRBV11-2 to TRBJ2-7, with TRBD2 matching 10 bases. The germline CDR1 and CDR2 sequences are SGHAT and FQNNGV. This CDR3 has 16 amino acids. After removal of 4 bases from V and 6 bases from J, the junction contained 12 bases not matched to a gene.

This sequence joins TRBV5-6 and TRBJ2-4; 7 positions match TRBD1. The junction had 8 bases not matched to a gene; V was cut back by 6 bases and J by 8 bases. This CDR3 spans 13 amino acids. The V gene's germline CDR1 is SGHDT and CDR2 YYEEEE. CDR3 sequence reads: CASTRGQKDIQYF. The CDR3 DNA reads TGTGCCAGCACTCGGGGACAGAAGGACATTCAGTACTTC.

Details on this clonotype: One end of the junction varies from germline; a read error may be responsible. The genes are TRBV11-1 and TRBJ2-7; 10 nucleotides agree with TRBD1. The V gene's germline CDR1 is SGHAT and CDR2 FQDESV (reference sequence). The CDR3 is 16 amino acids. The CDR3 DNA is TGTGCCGGCAGCCCCCGCGGCGGGACAGGGGCCTACGAGCAGTACTTC. Translated, it gives CAGSPRGGTGAYEQYF.

This clonotype was found many times. The V and J genes are TRBV6-6 and TRBJ2-7; 9 bases are a match to TRBD2. Looked up from germline, CDR1 is MNHNY and CDR2 is SVGAGI (reference sequence). CDR3 length equals 15 residues. The V segment lost 5 bases and the J segment 0 bases; nucleotides outside the gene matches: 5. The CDR3 DNA sequence: TGTGCCAGCAGTGAGGCGGGAGGGCCCTCCTACGAGCAGTACTTC. It encodes CASSEAGGPSYEQYF.

This clonotype has more than one count but fewer than ten. The chain has TRBV5-4 and TRBJ2-5; D unclear. Germline CDR1 SGHNT, CDR2 YYREEE (reference sequence). The CDR3 is 15 residues long. The ends were cut back, 1 base at V and 0 bases at J, with 10 bases in the middle. The CDR3 is CASSLIWPNQETQYF. The DNA for the CDR3 is TGTGCCAGCAGCTTGATATGGCCAAACCAAGAGACCCAGTACTTC.

With respect to this clonotype: The CDR3 end shows no conserved phenylalanine or tryptophan, and so a read error is likely. The chain carries TRBV11-3 and TRBJ2-1; TRBD2 aligns across 9 bases. The length of the CDR3 is 15 residues. V trimming: 5 bases; J trimming: 8 bases; junction bases outside the gene matches: 10. Germline CDR1 SGHNT, CDR2 YENEEA. As DNA, the CDR3 is TGTGCCAGCAGCCTTTCTGGCGGGAGGGGTCATGAGCAGTTCTTA. Amino acids: CASSLSGGRGHEQFL.

The sample holds many counts of this clonotype. The chain joins TRBV4-1 to TRBJ2-6; 7 positions match TRBD1. Germline V gene data show CDR1 as MGHRA and CDR2 as YSYEKL. This CDR3 spans 19 amino acids. V lost 5 bases to trimming and J lost 0 bases; unmatched junction nucleotides: 13. This CDR3 reads CASSVRDSVPHSGANVLTF. The DNA for the CDR3 is TGCGCCAGCAGCGTCCGGGACAGCGTACCCCACTCTGGGGCCAACGTCCTGACTTTC.

With regard to this clonotype: Relative to the germline gene, one junction end is altered; a read error may explain this. In DNA form, the CDR3 reads TGTGCCAGCAGCGGGACTCGACGGAATCAGTCCCAGCATTTT. Protein sequence: CASSGTRRNQSQHF. This chain links TRBV6-1 with TRBJ1-5; tentative D call: TRBD1 (5 bases). The CDR3 has 14 amino acids. Germline CDR1 reads MNHNS; CDR2 reads SASEGT.

This clonotype has only a few counts. This may be a read error: a much more frequent sequence differs by one nucleotide. The J gene is TRBJ1-5, the V gene TRBV6-2 or TRBV6-3, with TRBD1 as a possible D gene (5 bases). Germline V CDR1 and CDR2: MNHEY, SVGEGT. The CDR3 loop spans 14 amino acids. The CDR3 loop reads CASGDRYSNRPQHF. CDR3 DNA: TGTGCCAGCGGAGACAGATATAGCAATCGGCCCCAGCATTTT.

Of note for this clonotype: Sequence at one end of the junction differs from germline and may be a read error. V usage is TRBV28 and J usage is TRBJ1-5; no clear D. Germline CDR1 and CDR2: MDHEN and SYDVKM. The CDR3 covers 14 residues. In DNA form, the CDR3 reads TGTGTCAGCAGTCGTAGAATGGGCAATCAGCCCCAGCATTTT. Amino acid sequence: CVSSRRMGNQPQHF.

The chain recombines TRBV20-1 with TRBJ2-7; the match to TRBD2 covers 13 bases. Germline lookup yields CDR1 DFQATT and CDR2 SNEGSKA (reference sequence). Trimming at V came to 3 bases and at J to 2 bases, leaving 4 bases not matched to a gene. The CDR3 runs to 15 residues. The CDR3 bases are TGCAGTGCTAGGAGGACTAGCGGGAGACCCTACGAGCAGTACTTC. Translated: CSARRTSGRPYEQYF.

This chain uses TRBV11-2 with TRBJ2-7; D tentatively fits TRBD1 or TRBD2 (6 bases each). Trimming removed 5 bases from V and 2 bases from J, with 16 bases in between. Per the germline V gene, CDR1 is SGHAT and CDR2 is FQNNGV. This CDR3 spans 15 amino acids. As DNA, the CDR3 is TGTGCCAGCAGCCTAATGGGGGGACACCCCTACGAGCAGTACTTC. Protein: CASSLMGGHPYEQYF.

About this clonotype itself: Since no conserved phenylalanine or tryptophan closes the CDR3, a read error is the likely cause. The chain combines TRBV11-2 with TRBJ2-5; 7 bases are a match to TRBD2. CDR3 length equals 14 residues. Per the germline V gene, CDR1 is SGHAT and CDR2 is FQNNGV. Germline trimming cut 5 bases from V and 2 bases from J; bases unmatched to any gene: 5. CDR3 coding DNA: TGTGCCAGCAGCCCCCTAGCGGTTCAAGAGACCCAGTACTAT. It translates to CASSPLAVQETQYY.

As to this clonotype: This may come from a read error, since a much larger clone is one base off. The V gene is TRBV12-3 or TRBV12-4, the J gene TRBJ2-7; D is perhaps TRBD1 (5 bases). Trimming left V 6 bases short and J 3 bases short, with 12 bases between. The CDR3 is 13 amino acids. The DNA of the CDR3 is TGTGCCAGCAGCTTGATAGGGGTCTACGAGCAGTACTTC. Translation gives CASSLIGVYEQYF.

This clonotype was seen repeatedly, ten times or more. The chain couples TRBV6-2 or TRBV6-3 to TRBJ2-5; D unresolved. V was pared by 0 bases and J by 5 bases, with 4 bases between. Germline-derived CDR1 and CDR2 are MNHEY and SVGEGT. There are 12 residues in the CDR3. The CDR3 reads CASSYSWETQYF. CDR3 sequence (DNA): TGTGCCAGCAGTTACTCTTGGGAGACCCAGTACTTC.

As for this clonotype: Lacking the conserved final phenylalanine or tryptophan, this CDR3 likely reflects a read error. This chain links TRBV11-2 with TRBJ2-1; unclear D gene. The length of the CDR3 is 12 residues. Germline V gives CDR1 SGHAT, CDR2 FQNNGV. In nucleotides, the CDR3 is TGTGTCAACAGCCCCTCCCACAATGAGCAGTTCATC. As protein: CVNSPSHNEQFI.

This clonotype was seen repeatedly, ten times or more. V gene TRBV11-2 combines with J gene TRBJ2-3; 7 bases are shared with TRBD2. The CDR3 sequence is 14 residues long. Germline V gives CDR1 SGHAT, CDR2 FQNNGV. The J segment lost 6 bases and the V segment lost 5 bases, leaving 8 bases of the junction unmatched. DNA of the CDR3: TGTGCCAGCAGCCGACAGACTAGCTCGGATACGCAGTATTTT. Translating it yields CASSRQTSSDTQYF.